These 26 T cell receptor beta chains were sequenced from one sample in a study of T cells in Graves' hyperthyroidism and ophthalmopathy. TCR beta CDR3 sequences were amplified from RNA transcripts. TCR CDR3 underwent first-round RT-PCR with the HTBI primer set. TCRdb used MiXCR to reprocess the multiplex PCR reads, holding one entry per CDR3 protein. The sample has under 650,000 distinct CDR3 sequences; around 16% are singletons. Sample: blood. The receptors were sampled from a woman in her twenties or thirties with Graves' hyperthyroidism.

The chain combines TRBV28 with TRBJ1-2; 10 nucleotides match TRBD1. V dropped 3 bases and J dropped 2; count of bases not matched to a gene: 6. This CDR3 is 16 amino acids long. In germline, CDR1 is MDHEN, CDR2 SYDVKM. For the CDR3, the DNA is TGTGCCAGCAGTTTCACGAGGACAGGGGGAAACTATGGCTACACCTTC. Its translation is CASSFTRTGGNYGYTF.

This clonotype was detected only a few times. The chain employs TRBV11-3 and TRBJ1-1, with D possibly being TRBD1 (6 bases). V dropped 3 bases and J dropped 1 base, with 12 bases sitting between them. The CDR3 is 15 amino acids. The germline V gene has CDR1 SGHNT and CDR2 YENEEA. The CDR3 region is CASSFAAGQNTEAFF. The CDR3 nucleotides read TGTGCCAGCAGCTTCGCGGCGGGACAGAACACTGAAGCTTTCTTT.

The V gene is TRBV5-1, the J gene TRBJ1-1; 8 bases agree with TRBD1. The junction had 5 bases not matched to a gene; V was cut back by 5 bases and J by 5 bases. CDR3 size: 13 residues. Germline CDR1 is SGHRS and CDR2 is YFSETQ. CDR3 protein: CASRPWTGTEAFF. The CDR3 DNA sequence: TGCGCCAGCAGACCATGGACAGGGACTGAAGCTTTCTTT.

This clonotype was detected only once. A much larger clone lies a single base off, so this may be a read error. The V call is TRBV30, the J call TRBJ2-7; 8 bases agree with TRBD2. The V gene's germline CDR1 is GTSNPN and CDR2 SVGIG (reference sequence). The CDR3 runs to 13 residues. The DNA of the CDR3 is TGTGCCTGGAGGGACGGGAGGGCCTACGATCAGTACTTC. Encoded protein: CAWRDGRAYDQYF.

The chain joins TRBV9 to TRBJ1-1; no reliable D call. The V gene lost 0 bases and the J gene lost 4 bases, with 13 bases spanning the gap. The germline V gene encodes CDR1 SGDLS and CDR2 YYNGEE. The CDR3 has 15 amino acids. The CDR3 sequence is CASSVGGGFSTEAFF. In DNA form, the CDR3 reads TGTGCCAGCAGCGTAGGGGGAGGTTTTAGCACTGAAGCTTTCTTT.

This clonotype was counted only a few times. V and J are TRBV5-6 and TRBJ2-3; D perhaps matches TRBD2 (6 bases). CDR3 length: 12 residues. Germline CDR1 SGHDT, CDR2 YYEEEE. V shed 4 bases and J shed 7 bases, with 10 bases lying between them. CDR3 region: CASSPGTYTQYF. The CDR3, as DNA: TGTGCCAGCAGCCCTGGGACTTATACGCAGTATTTT.

This clonotype came up a few times. This chain links TRBV9 with TRBJ2-1, with 7 bases matching TRBD1. The CDR3 is made up of 12 amino acids. Germline-derived CDR1 and CDR2 are SGDLS and YYNGEE. Trimming cost V 4 bases and J 9 bases; bases outside gene matches: 4. CDR3 amino acids: CASSTTGSEQFF. The CDR3 region has the DNA TGTGCCAGCAGCACGACAGGGAGTGAGCAGTTCTTC.

This sequence joins TRBV11-2 and TRBJ2-1; D is uncertain. The CDR3 length is 13 residues. The germline V and J ends were trimmed by 7 bases and 7 bases, with 14 bases remaining between them. Germline V gene data show CDR1 as SGHAT and CDR2 as FQNNGV. CDR3 loop: CASTPRAANEQFF. In nucleotides, the CDR3 is TGTGCCAGCACCCCTAGGGCGGCGAATGAGCAGTTCTTC.

This clonotype was counted ten times or more. The chain joins TRBV12-3 or TRBV12-4 to TRBJ2-3, with D possibly matching TRBD1 (5 bases). CDR3 length: 15 residues. Trimming cost V 2 bases and J 0 bases, with 9 bases left between them. CDR3 amino acids: CASSLIQGSTDTQYF. CDR3 in DNA: TGTGCCAGCAGTTTAATCCAGGGTAGCACAGATACGCAGTATTTT.

This clonotype has a count of ten or more. V and J are TRBV27 and TRBJ1-5, with no clear D. CDR1 MNHEY and CDR2 SMNVEV come from the germline V gene (reference sequence). The CDR3 is 16 amino acids. V gave up 0 bases and J gave up 8 bases, with 17 bases separating them. CDR3 coding DNA: TGTGCCAGCAGTTTATCGTGGACCGGGAGCACGGAGCCCCAGCATTTT. Translating it yields CASSLSWTGSTEPQHF.

There are many counts of this clonotype. The rearrangement joins TRBV6-1 to TRBJ1-5; tentative D call: TRBD1 (5 bases). Germline V gives CDR1 MNHNS, CDR2 SASEGT. This CDR3 has 16 residues. V lost 1 base to trimming and J lost 7 bases, with 17 bases between them. CDR3 sequence reads: CASSEGGNGVGQPQHF. The CDR3, as DNA: TGTGCCAGCAGTGAAGGGGGGAATGGAGTAGGGCAGCCCCAGCATTTT.

The CDR3 loop is CASRPAGQGRAGANVLTF. Written as DNA, the CDR3 is TGTGCCAGCAGACCCGCGGGACAGGGTCGGGCTGGGGCCAACGTCCTGACTTTC. V is TRBV12-3 or TRBV12-4 and J is TRBJ2-6, with 9 positions matching TRBD1. J lost 2 bases, V lost 6 bases, and 11 bases had no gene match. The CDR3 sequence is 18 residues long.

This clonotype was counted many times. The chain combines TRBV24-1 with TRBJ2-5, with 9 bases matching TRBD2. V gave up 4 bases and J gave up 2 bases; unmatched junction bases: 1. This CDR3 comprises 14 residues. CDR1 is KGHDR and CDR2 is SFDVKD in the germline V gene. The CDR3 sequence: CATSEAGGQETQYF. The CDR3, as DNA: TGTGCCACCAGTGAAGCGGGAGGACAAGAGACCCAGTACTTC.

There are a few counts of this clonotype. V usage is TRBV29-1 and J usage is TRBJ2-2; weak D call: TRBD2 (6 bases). The CDR3 runs to 14 residues. Germline values: CDR1 SQVTM, CDR2 ANQGSEA. V lost 3 bases, J lost 5 bases, and 13 bases lay in between. CDR3 nucleotides: TGCAGCGTTGAGAGTGGAGGGAGAACCGGGGAGCTGTTTTTT. The encoded protein is CSVESGGRTGELFF.

This clonotype was found many times. This chain uses TRBV19 with TRBJ1-1, with D unclear. CDR3 length: 13 amino acids. Germline CDR1 and CDR2: LNHDA and SQIVND (reference sequence). Trimming took 9 bases from V and 5 from J, leaving 16 bases between them. CDR3 bases: TGTGCCAGCCAAGACAACCCCGTGACTGAAGCTTTCTTT. This codes for CASQDNPVTEAFF.

This clonotype was counted only a few times. The chain couples TRBV28 to TRBJ1-3; no clear D. The CDR3 has 14 amino acids. Trimming cost V 6 bases and J 2 bases, with 11 bases left between them. The V gene's germline CDR1 is MDHEN and CDR2 SYDVKM. The CDR3 is CASRGRVPGNTIYF. The CDR3, as DNA: TGTGCCAGCAGGGGTAGGGTACCTGGAAACACCATATATTTT.

This clonotype was recorded at least ten times. The chain uses TRBV27 and TRBJ1-2; D gene unclear. Germline loops: CDR1 MNHEY, CDR2 SMNVEV (reference sequence). CDR3 length: 12 residues. V lost 2 bases, J lost 8 bases, and 9 bases lay in between. DNA of the CDR3: TGTGCCAGCAGTTTAGGAGGGAACGGCTACACCTTC. This translates into CASSLGGNGYTF.

This clonotype was detected once. It may be a read error: a sequence one base away is much more abundant. The J gene is TRBJ2-1, the V gene TRBV2, with a tentative D call TRBD2 (6 bases). Per germline, CDR1 SNHLY and CDR2 FYNNEI. The CDR3 sequence is 15 residues long. CDR3 loop: CTSSDGLARGNEQFF. CDR3 DNA sequence: TGTACCAGCAGTGACGGGCTAGCGAGAGGAAATGAGCAGTTCTTC.

This clonotype showed up many times. The rearrangement joins TRBV2 to TRBJ1-1; weak D call: TRBD1 (6 bases). V was pared by 3 bases and J by 1 base, with 12 bases between. The CDR3 is 15 amino acids. The germline V gene has CDR1 SNHLY and CDR2 FYNNEI. CDR3 nucleotides: TGTGCCAGCAGTGAGGACAAACAGGGGAACACTGAAGCTTTCTTT. It is translated as CASSEDKQGNTEAFF. The whole variable domain, filled in from reference TRBV2 and TRBJ1-1, reads EPEVTQTPSHQVTQMGQEVILRCVPISNHLYFYWYRQILGQKVEFLVSFYNNEISEKSEIFDDQFSVERPDGSNFTLKIRSTKLEDSAMYFCASSEDKQGNTEAFFGQGTRLTVV.

The sample holds a few counts of this clonotype. The rearrangement uses TRBV24-1 and TRBJ1-2, with TRBD1 identical over 9 bases. CDR3 length: 17 amino acids. CDR1 and CDR2 (germline): KGHDR, SFDVKD. Trimming removed 2 bases from V and 4 bases from J; junction bases left unmatched: 10. The CDR3 coding sequence is TGTGCCACCAGTGATTCGACAGGGGGTCGGAACAGCTATGGCTACACCTTC. Translating gives CATSDSTGGRNSYGYTF.

This clonotype was found a few times. V is TRBV20-1 and J is TRBJ2-7, with 9 positions matching TRBD2. J was trimmed by 2 bases and V by 5 bases; bases with no gene match: 13. Germline V gives CDR1 DFQATT, CDR2 SNEGSKA (reference sequence). The CDR3 totals 16 residues. The CDR3 nucleotides read TGCAGTGCTGAGAGGGTTAGCGGGAGAGGGACCTACGAGCAGTACTTC. Translated, it gives CSAERVSGRGTYEQYF.

The V call is TRBV19, the J call TRBJ2-1, with D perhaps assigned TRBD1 or TRBD2 (5 bases each). V was pared by 2 bases and J by 6 bases, with 14 bases between. CDR3 length equals 15 residues. Germline-derived CDR1 and CDR2 are LNHDA and SQIVND (reference sequence). CDR3 residues: CASSILLGPGNEQFF. CDR3 in DNA: TGTGCCAGTAGTATATTGTTGGGACCGGGCAATGAGCAGTTCTTC.

V and J are TRBV5-1 and TRBJ1-5; D might be TRBD1 (5 bases). V was pared by 0 bases and J by 2 bases, with 6 bases between. This CDR3 comprises 14 residues. Germline assignment: CDR1 SGHRS and CDR2 YFSETQ. The CDR3 coding sequence is TGCGCCAGCAGCTTGGAAGGGGGCAATCAGCCCCAGCATTTT. Protein: CASSLEGGNQPQHF. The full variable domain, rest sourced from reference TRBV5-1 and TRBJ1-5, is KAGVTQTPRYLIKTRGQQVTLSCSPISGHRSVSWYQQTPGQGLQFLFEYFSETQRNKGNFPGRFSGRQFSNSRSEMNVSTLELGDSALYLCASSLEGGNQPQHFGDGTRLSIL.

This clonotype was seen at least ten times. The chain couples TRBV2 to TRBJ1-5; D ambiguous. V lost 7 bases, J lost 4 bases, and 11 bases lay in between. CDR1 is SNHLY and CDR2 is FYNNEI in the germline V gene. The CDR3 covers 13 residues. The CDR3 spells CASTATENQPQHF. The DNA for the CDR3 is TGTGCCAGCACCGCAACAGAGAATCAGCCCCAGCATTTT.

This clonotype has at least ten counts. CDR3 bases: TGCAGTGCTCAGAAGAACACTGAAGCTTTCTTT. It is translated as CSAQKNTEAFF. V usage is TRBV20-1 and J usage is TRBJ1-1; D is unresolved. Trimming pared 5 bases from V and 1 base from J, leaving 5 bases between. Germline CDR1 is DFQATT and CDR2 is SNEGSKA (reference sequence). The CDR3 extends over 11 amino acids.

This clonotype was detected many times. The J gene is TRBJ2-7, the V gene TRBV30; D gene unclear. Germline V gives CDR1 GTSNPN, CDR2 SVGIG (reference sequence). The CDR3 is 13 residues long. V lost 3 bases to trimming and J lost 2 bases, with 11 bases between them. The CDR3 loop reads CAWRTWGTYEQYF. Here the CDR3 DNA reads TGTGCCTGGAGGACGTGGGGAACCTACGAGCAGTACTTC.